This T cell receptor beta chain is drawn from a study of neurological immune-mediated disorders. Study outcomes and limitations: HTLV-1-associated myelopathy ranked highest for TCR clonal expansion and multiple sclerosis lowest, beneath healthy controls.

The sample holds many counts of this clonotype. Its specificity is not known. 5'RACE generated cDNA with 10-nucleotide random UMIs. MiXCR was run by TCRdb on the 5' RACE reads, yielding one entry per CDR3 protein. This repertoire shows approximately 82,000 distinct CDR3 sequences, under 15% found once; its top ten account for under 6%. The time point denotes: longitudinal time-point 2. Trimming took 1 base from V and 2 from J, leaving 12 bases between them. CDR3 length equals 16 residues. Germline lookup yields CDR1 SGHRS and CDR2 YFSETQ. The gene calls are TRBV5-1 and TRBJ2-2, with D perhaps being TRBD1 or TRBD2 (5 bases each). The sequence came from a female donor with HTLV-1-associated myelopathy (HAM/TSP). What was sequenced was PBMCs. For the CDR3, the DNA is TGCGCCAGCAGCTTGACCGGGACCAGAAACACCGGGGAGCTGTTTTTT. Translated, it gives CASSLTGTRNTGELFF.